The 27 T cell receptor beta chains below were found in one sample sequenced in a study of cytotoxic CD8 clonotypes in ibrutinib-treated CLL (dated by TCRdb to about 2021). The library came from the immunoSEQ multiplex PCR assay. This is the immuneACCESS table as TCRdb keeps it, with only in-frame sequences that have V and J called. A part of the clones is gone; compared with another copy, unresolved V genes explain less than half, and the rest is unexplained. The sample table records about 140,000 clones; around 80% of these occur just once. The top ten clones comprise roughly 7.6% of the sample. Sequencing was performed on PBMCs, taken after 36 months of ibrutinib treatment. These receptors originate from a human donor with chronic lymphocytic leukemia.

Worth noting for this clone: Distinct nucleotide sequences in the sample also encode this CDR3. The V call is TRBV2, the J call TRBJ2-3; TRBD2 matches 14 bases. V lost 6 bases, J lost 4 bases, and 3 bases stayed unmatched. Germline loops: CDR1 SNHLY, CDR2 FYNNEI. The CDR3 runs to 15 residues. CDR3 sequence (DNA): TGTGCCAGCAGAAGGACTAGCGGGGGGTCAGATACGCAGTATTTT. Protein product: CASRRTSGGSDTQYF.

The chain joins TRBV7-3 to TRBJ2-6; 9 bases agree with TRBD1. From germline, CDR1 is SGHTA and CDR2 FQGTGA. There are 18 residues in the CDR3. Trimming removed 4 bases from V and 2 bases from J; junction bases left unmatched: 9. For the CDR3, the DNA is TGTGCCAGCAGCTCCAGGGACAGGGCGATCCCTGGGGCCAACGTCCTGACTTTC. This codes for CASSSRDRAIPGANVLTF. Variable domain in full (rest from reference TRBV7-3 and TRBJ2-6): GAGVSQTPSNKVTEKGKYVELRCDPISGHTALYWYRQSLGQGPEFLIYFQGTGAADDSGLPNDRFFAVRPEGSVSTLKIQRTERGDSAVYLCASSSRDRAIPGANVLTFGAGSRLTVL.

The sample holds a few counts of this clone. The chain links TRBV6-1 to TRBJ2-1, with 8 positions matching TRBD2. Germline values: CDR1 MNHNS, CDR2 SASEGT. The CDR3 totals 15 residues. Trimming took 3 bases from V and 3 from J; bases not matched to a gene: 4. The CDR3 bases are TGTGCCAGCAGTGACGGGACTAGTTTCTACAATGAGCAGTTCTTC. Amino acids: CASSDGTSFYNEQFF.

The chain recombines TRBV4-1 with TRBJ2-7; 9 bases line up with TRBD2. Germline V gives CDR1 MGHRA, CDR2 YSYEKL. V trimming: 4 bases; J trimming: 3 bases; junction bases outside the gene matches: 4. The CDR3 has 14 residues. The CDR3 DNA reads TGCGCCAGCAGCCCGCTAGCGGGACTCTACGAGCAGTACTTC. Its protein product is CASSPLAGLYEQYF.

This chain's CDR3 is CASSQDRVAGSYEQYF. CDR3 nucleotide sequence: TGTGCCAGCAGCCAAGATCGTGTAGCGGGGTCCTACGAGCAGTACTTC. This chain joins TRBV4-2 and TRBJ2-7; 8 bases map to TRBD2. This CDR3 has 16 residues. Germline-derived CDR1 and CDR2 are LGHNA and YNFKEQ. Trimming took 0 bases from V and 1 from J; bases not matched to a gene: 5.

V gene TRBV6-6 combines with J gene TRBJ1-6; no clear D. The CDR3 extends over 12 amino acids. Germline loops: CDR1 MNHNY, CDR2 SVGAGI (reference sequence). Between the trimmed V and J ends, which lost 6 bases and 4 bases, there was a span of 4 bases. CDR3 loop: CASSGYNSPLHF. The CDR3, as DNA: TGTGCCAGCAGCGGTTATAATTCACCCCTCCACTTT.

The chain couples TRBV4-2 to TRBJ2-3, with a weak D call TRBD2 (8 bases). The CDR3 consists of 17 residues. Germline V CDR1 and CDR2: LGHNA, YNFKEQ. V shed 3 bases and J shed 6 bases, with 22 bases lying between them. The CDR3 DNA is TGTGCCAGCAGCCAGCTGGACAGGAGCGGGGGTACTGATACGCAGTATTTT. Protein sequence: CASSQLDRSGGTDTQYF.

In nucleotides, the CDR3 is TGTGCCAGCAGCTTAGATGACACGAACACTGAAGCTTTCTTT. It yields the protein CASSLDDTNTEAFF. V gene TRBV7-2 combines with J gene TRBJ1-1; D remains unclear. Trimming took off 1 base at V and 1 base at J, with 7 bases between the two ends. Germline V CDR1 and CDR2: SGHTA, FQGNSA. The CDR3 length is 14 residues.

J is TRBJ2-7 and V is TRBV5-4; a possible D gene is TRBD1 (6 bases). Germline CDR1 SGHNT, CDR2 YYREEE (reference sequence). V was cut by 2 bases and J by 3 bases, with 15 bases left in between. The CDR3 runs 15 residues. CDR3 nucleotides: TGTGCCAGCAGCTTACAGGGTTTTTTGGACTACGAGCAGTACTTC. It codes for CASSLQGFLDYEQYF. The variable domain in full, with the rest retrieved from reference TRBV5-4 and TRBJ2-7, is ETGVTQSPTHLIKTRGQQVTLRCSSQSGHNTVSWYQQALGQGPQFIFQYYREEENGRGNFPPRFSGLQFPNYSSELNVNALELDDSALYLCASSLQGFLDYEQYFGPGTRLTVT.

This clone was observed a handful of times. This chain joins TRBV5-1 and TRBJ1-2, with unresolved D. This CDR3 region has 13 residues. The V end was cut by 0 bases, the J end by 7 bases, with 10 bases between. From germline, CDR1 is SGHRS and CDR2 YFSETQ. Here the CDR3 DNA reads TGCGCCAGCAGCTTGGCGGGAAGGTCTGGCTACACCTTC. Translated: CASSLAGRSGYTF.

The chain employs TRBV10-1 and TRBJ2-3; D gene unclear. The V gene lost 5 bases and the J gene lost 2 bases, with 20 bases spanning the gap. The CDR3 has 17 amino acids. Germline CDR1 is WNHNN and CDR2 is SYGVQD (reference sequence). The CDR3 bases are TGCGCCAGCAGTAGCCACGGGTCCGCCAAATCCACAGATACGCAGTATTTT. Translated, it gives CASSSHGSAKSTDTQYF.

V and J are TRBV6-5 and TRBJ1-1; 9 nucleotides align to TRBD1. The length of the CDR3 is 15 residues. Germline loops: CDR1 MNHEY, CDR2 SVGAGI. V lost 6 bases to trimming and J lost 3 bases; unmatched junction nucleotides: 8. CDR3: CASRSGTGYYTEAFF. Here the CDR3 DNA reads TGTGCCAGCAGGTCCGGGACAGGGTACTACACTGAAGCTTTCTTT.

This sequence joins TRBV27 and TRBJ1-5; 8 bases map to TRBD1. V lost 5 bases, J lost 7 bases, and 7 bases stayed unmatched. The CDR3 has 14 residues. The germline V gene encodes CDR1 MNHEY and CDR2 SMNVEV (reference sequence). Written as DNA, the CDR3 is TGTGCCAGCAGTCATCAGGGGGCAGGACAGCCCCAGCATTTT. Protein product: CASSHQGAGQPQHF.

The gene calls are TRBV15 and TRBJ2-7, with D possibly matching TRBD2 (6 bases). This CDR3 has 13 residues. The germline CDR1 and CDR2 sequences are LNHNV and YYDKDF (reference sequence). Trimming cost V 11 bases and J 5 bases, with 19 bases left between them. The CDR3 DNA follows: TGTGCCGTCGCGGAGGGTAGCTTCAACGAGCAGTACTTC. This gives the protein CAVAEGSFNEQYF.

V is TRBV15 and J is TRBJ2-5, with 8 bases fitting TRBD2. V trimming: 5 bases; J trimming: 5 bases; junction bases outside the gene matches: 10. This CDR3 has 15 residues. From germline, CDR1 is LNHNV and CDR2 YYDKDF (reference sequence). The CDR3 here is CATSSSPAGGETQYF. In DNA form, the CDR3 reads TGTGCCACCAGCTCCTCCCCGGCGGGGGGTGAGACCCAGTACTTC.

The genes are TRBV9 and TRBJ2-7, with 11 bases aligning to TRBD2. The CDR3 is 17 residues long. V lost 4 bases, J lost 4 bases, and 13 bases stayed unmatched. The germline CDR1 and CDR2 sequences are SGDLS and YYNGEE. CDR3 bases: TGTGCCAGCAGCCACACAGGGGCTAGCGGGAGGAATTACGAGCAGTACTTC. As protein: CASSHTGASGRNYEQYF. The complete variable domain, with remaining parts taken from reference TRBV9 and TRBJ2-7, reads DSGVTQTPKHLITATGQRVTLRCSPRSGDLSVYWYQQSLDQGLQFLIQYYNGEERAKGNILERFSAQQFPDLHSELNLSSLELGDSALYFCASSHTGASGRNYEQYFGPGTRLTVT.

J is TRBJ2-7 and V is TRBV19; 7 bases line up with TRBD1. This CDR3 has 15 residues. The ends lost 0 bases at V and 6 bases at J; junction bases unmatched: 8. Germline loops: CDR1 LNHDA, CDR2 SQIVND (reference sequence). The CDR3 nucleotides read TGTGCCAGTAGTATAGATGGGACAGTAGGTCTCGAGCAGTACTTC. Its translation: CASSIDGTVGLEQYF.

The J gene is TRBJ2-1, the V gene TRBV9; 8 bases fit TRBD2. The CDR3 runs 17 residues. CDR1 is SGDLS, CDR2 YYNGEE, per germline. The V segment lost 4 bases and the J segment 4 bases; nucleotides outside the gene matches: 13. In DNA form, the CDR3 reads TGTGCCAGCAGCCCCGAGGGTAGCGGGAAGCCTTACAATGAGCAGTTCTTC. As protein: CASSPEGSGKPYNEQFF.

This clone was seen only a few times. The chain links TRBV4-2 to TRBJ2-7, with a weak D call TRBD2 (5 bases). The CDR3 is made up of 15 amino acids. Germline lookup yields CDR1 LGHNA and CDR2 YNFKEQ. Trimming cost V 4 bases and J 3 bases, with 16 bases left between them. CDR3 region: CASSLNRDFSYEQYF. In DNA form, the CDR3 reads TGTGCCAGCAGCCTCAACCGGGATTTCAGCTACGAGCAGTACTTC.

This clone showed up just once. V gene TRBV11-3 combines with J gene TRBJ2-7, with D tentatively TRBD2 (6 bases). This CDR3 region has 14 residues. The germline V gene encodes CDR1 SGHNT and CDR2 YENEEA. Trimming shortened V by 0 bases and J by 8 bases, and 14 bases separated the two germline ends. CDR3: CASSLDLTSNKQYF. The CDR3, as DNA: TGTGCCAGCAGCTTAGATCTTACTAGCAACAAGCAGTACTTC.

The chain combines TRBV13 with TRBJ1-4; D not certain. Germline lookup yields CDR1 PRHDT and CDR2 FYEKMQ (reference sequence). The CDR3 length is 14 residues. V was trimmed by 5 bases and J by 0 bases, leaving 7 bases between them. The CDR3: CASSPAATNEKLFF. CDR3 in DNA: TGTGCCAGCAGCCCCGCGGCAACTAATGAAAAACTGTTTTTT.

The V call is TRBV27, the J call TRBJ2-3; TRBD2 matches at 14 bases. Germline-derived CDR1 and CDR2 are MNHEY and SMNVEV (reference sequence). The CDR3 consists of 19 residues. V shed 5 bases, J shed 1 base, and the junction held 11 bases outside the gene matches. CDR3 nucleotide sequence: TGTGCCAGCAGTCGTGGACTAGCGGGGGGCGGGGTTCGCACAGATACGCAGTATTTT. Amino acid sequence: CASSRGLAGGGVRTDTQYF.

The chain couples TRBV5-1 to TRBJ2-1; perhaps TRBD1 as D (5 bases). The ends were cut back, 4 bases at V and 2 bases at J, with 16 bases in the middle. This CDR3 is 16 amino acids long. Germline loops: CDR1 SGHRS, CDR2 YFSETQ. CDR3 nucleotides: TGCGCCAGCAGCCCAAGGGGAAAGGCCCCCTACAATGAGCAGTTCTTC. This translates into CASSPRGKAPYNEQFF.

J is TRBJ2-7 and V is TRBV5-1; no reliable D call. V was cut by 0 bases and J by 6 bases, with 16 bases left in between. The CDR3 extends over 15 amino acids. CDR1 is SGHRS and CDR2 is YFSETQ in the germline V gene. The CDR3 region is CASSLELLRGGEQYF. CDR3 sequence (DNA): TGCGCCAGCAGCTTGGAGCTACTTCGTGGTGGCGAGCAGTACTTC.

The count of this clone is one. The CDR3 DNA sequence: TGCGCCAGCAAACTACAGGGGGGAAACACTGAAGCTTTCTTT. This encodes CASKLQGGNTEAFF. The genes are TRBV4-1 and TRBJ1-1; 8 bases align to TRBD1. The CDR3 consists of 14 residues. Looked up from germline, CDR1 is MGHRA and CDR2 is YSYEKL. The ends lost 7 bases at V and 2 bases at J; junction bases unmatched: 6.

This clone was observed at least ten times. This chain joins TRBV25-1 and TRBJ2-2, with 9 bases identical to TRBD1. Per the germline V gene, CDR1 is MGHDK and CDR2 is SYGVNS. Germline trimming cut 0 bases from V and 2 bases from J; bases unmatched to any gene: 4. The CDR3 runs 17 residues. In nucleotides, the CDR3 is TGTGCCAGCAGTGAATACCAACAGGGGGCTAACACCGGGGAGCTGTTTTTT. Its protein product is CASSEYQQGANTGELFF. Supplemented by reference TRBV25-1 and TRBJ2-2, the full variable domain reads EADIYQTPRYLVIGTGKKITLECSQTMGHDKMYWYQQDPGMELHLIHYSYGVNSTEKGDLSSESTVSRIRTEHFPLTLESARPSHTSQYLCASSEYQQGANTGELFFGEGSRLTVL.

This sequence joins TRBV6-5 and TRBJ1-5; no definite D call. Deletions cut 0 bases from V and 6 bases from J, with 9 bases between. The CDR3 has 14 amino acids. Germline V gene lookup returns CDR1 MNHEY and CDR2 SVGAGI. The CDR3 sequence: CASSYSGQSQPQHF. As DNA, the CDR3 is TGTGCCAGCAGTTACTCAGGGCAAAGTCAGCCCCAGCATTTT.